Each of the 30 T cell receptor beta chains below was sequenced from the same sample in a study of control samples from healthy donors and cancer patients. Assay: immunoSEQ multiplex PCR; the TCRdb copy retains only in-frame clones and omits some. The sample holds 110,000 or so clones; roughly 90% are singletons and the top ten take 40%. Sequencing used blood. Source of these receptors: a man aged 45-60 years in good health.

V usage is TRBV4-1 and J usage is TRBJ1-5, with a weak D call TRBD1 (5 bases). Germline V gene sequence: CDR1 MGHRA, CDR2 YSYEKL. V was clipped by 2 bases and J by 1 base, with 9 bases between them. This CDR3 is 15 amino acids long. The CDR3, as DNA: TGCGCCAGCAGCCAACAGGGTTTAAGCAATCAGCCCCAGCATTTT. Translation gives CASSQQGLSNQPQHF.

To note about this clone: Other DNA sequences within the sample encode an identical CDR3. Here the CDR3 reads CASSPGGDYGYTF. The CDR3 region has the DNA TGTGCCAGCTCACCGGGGGGAGACTATGGCTACACCTTC. The chain carries TRBV18 and TRBJ1-2; D is perhaps TRBD1 (5 bases). CDR3 length: 13 residues. Germline CDR1 reads KGHSH; CDR2 reads LQKENI. Trimming left V 3 bases short and J 3 bases short, with 8 bases between.

The chain combines TRBV19 with TRBJ2-5; 7 bases fit TRBD1. Germline assignment: CDR1 LNHDA and CDR2 SQIVND (reference sequence). Germline trimming cut 3 bases from V and 2 bases from J; bases unmatched to any gene: 3. CDR3 length equals 14 residues. CDR3 residues: CASSIPGGQETQYF. DNA for the CDR3: TGTGCCAGTAGTATCCCAGGGGGACAAGAGACCCAGTACTTC. The full variable domain, rest sourced from reference TRBV19 and TRBJ2-5, is DGGITQSPKYLFRKEGQNVTLSCEQNLNHDAMYWYRQDPGQGLRLIYYSQIVNDFQKGDIAEGYSVSREKKESFPLTVTSAQKNPTAFYLCASSIPGGQETQYFGPGTRLLVL.

The genes are TRBV19 and TRBJ1-4; D perhaps matches TRBD1 (5 bases). Germline CDR1 LNHDA, CDR2 SQIVND (reference sequence). Deletions cut 5 bases from V and 0 bases from J, with 13 bases between. The CDR3 contains 16 residues. The CDR3, as DNA: TGTGCCAGTAGTTGGGCGGGGCTTACAACTAATGAAAAACTGTTTTTT. It codes for CASSWAGLTTNEKLFF.

The CDR3 DNA reads TGTGCCTGGAGTGGCTTCCCCTACTCTGGGGCCAACGTCCTGACTTTC. Translating it yields CAWSGFPYSGANVLTF. The chain combines TRBV30 with TRBJ2-6; D ambiguous. V lost 1 base and J 0 bases, leaving 10 bases between the germline ends. CDR3 length: 16 residues. The germline CDR1 and CDR2 sequences are GTSNPN and SVGIG (reference sequence).

This chain joins TRBV19 and TRBJ1-2; 9 bases map to TRBD1. The CDR3 sequence is 14 residues long. Losses at the gene ends were 5 bases for V and 4 bases for J; bases not matched to a gene: 5. Germline V lookup: CDR1 LNHDA, CDR2 SQIVND (reference sequence). In nucleotides, the CDR3 is TGTGCCAGTAGTCGGACAGGGGCCGCCTATGGCTACACCTTC. Residues: CASSRTGAAYGYTF.

The gene calls are TRBV2 and TRBJ2-7; possibly TRBD1 for D (6 bases). V was clipped by 4 bases and J by 7 bases, with 11 bases between them. Germline CDR1 and CDR2: SNHLY and FYNNEI. The CDR3 is 12 residues long. In DNA form, the CDR3 reads TGTGCCAGCAGTGCCTACAGGGAAGAGCAGTACTTC. It codes for CASSAYREEQYF.

J is TRBJ1-1 and V is TRBV2; tentatively, D is TRBD1 (5 bases). V was cut by 8 bases and J by 1 base, with 11 bases left in between. There are 13 residues in the CDR3. Germline CDR1 is SNHLY and CDR2 is FYNNEI. In DNA, the CDR3 is TGTGCCAGCGCCAGCGACAGGAACACTGAAGCTTTCTTT. Encoded protein: CASASDRNTEAFF.

The chain uses TRBV6-1 and TRBJ2-7; 10 positions agree with TRBD1. There are 15 residues in the CDR3. V lost 0 bases and J lost 5; bases outside the gene matches: 4. Germline-derived CDR1 and CDR2 are MNHNS and SASEGT. CDR3 DNA sequence: TGTGCCAGCAGTGAAGCCGGGACAGGGGAGGACGAGCAGTACTTC. Residues: CASSEAGTGEDEQYF.

The V call is TRBV4-3, the J call TRBJ1-2; 8 bases map to TRBD1. Trimming cost V 1 base and J 8 bases; bases outside gene matches: 9. Looked up from germline, CDR1 is LGHNA and CDR2 is YSLEER. The CDR3 contains 15 residues. The CDR3 loop reads CASSQGVQGARGYTF. For the CDR3, the DNA is TGCGCCAGCAGCCAAGGGGTTCAGGGGGCCAGGGGCTACACCTTC.

CDR3 in amino acids: CASSPLRGPDTQYF. As DNA, the CDR3 is TGTGCCAGCTCACCACTCCGGGGCCCAGATACGCAGTATTTT. This rearrangement joins TRBV18 to TRBJ2-3; D assignment may be TRBD1 or TRBD2 (5 bases each). This CDR3 is built from 14 residues. Per the germline V gene, CDR1 is KGHSH and CDR2 is LQKENI. The V gene lost 1 base and the J gene lost 4 bases, with 9 bases spanning the gap.

The rearrangement links TRBV6-6 to TRBJ2-1; 7 bases are a match to TRBD1. V shed 5 bases, J shed 3 bases, and the junction held 7 bases outside the gene matches. The V gene's germline CDR1 is MNHNY and CDR2 SVGAGI (reference sequence). The CDR3 loop spans 15 amino acids. The CDR3 spells CASSTSGGHYNEQFF. CDR3 sequence (DNA): TGTGCCAGCAGTACTTCAGGGGGTCACTACAATGAGCAGTTCTTC.

The V gene is TRBV5-1, the J gene TRBJ1-4, with 9 positions matching TRBD1. Germline V lookup: CDR1 SGHRS, CDR2 YFSETQ. The V gene end was trimmed by 0 bases and the J gene end by 6 bases; junction bases not matched to a gene: 3. The CDR3 covers 15 residues. DNA for the CDR3: TGCGCCAGCAGCTTGGCGGGGACAGGGTATGAAAAACTGTTTTTT. Translating gives CASSLAGTGYEKLFF.

This rearrangement joins TRBV7-6 to TRBJ2-3, with D possibly being TRBD2 (6 bases). Germline values: CDR1 SGHVS, CDR2 FNYEAQ. Trimming took off 4 bases at V and 1 base at J, with 12 bases between the two ends. CDR3 length: 15 amino acids. In DNA, the CDR3 is TGTGCCAGCAGCTCCGGGAGTAGGGGCACAGATACGCAGTATTTT. Amino acids: CASSSGSRGTDTQYF.

The chain links TRBV10-2 to TRBJ1-2, with D unresolved. The CDR3 is made up of 16 amino acids. Trimming removed 0 bases at V and 4 bases at J, with 15 bases between. CDR1 and CDR2 from the germline V gene are WSHSY and SAAADI. The CDR3, as DNA: TGCGCCAGCAGTGAGTCGGAGAGTGGATGGGGCTATGGCTACACCTTC. It specifies CASSESESGWGYGYTF.

The V call is TRBV6-5, the J call TRBJ2-1; D might be TRBD1 (6 bases). The germline V and J ends were trimmed by 2 bases and 6 bases, with 11 bases remaining between them. Germline-derived CDR1 and CDR2 are MNHEY and SVGAGI. This CDR3 comprises 14 residues. This CDR3 is CASSYPGGRNEQFF. The CDR3 DNA follows: TGTGCCAGCAGTTACCCTGGGGGCCGCAATGAGCAGTTCTTC.

The V call is TRBV9, the J call TRBJ1-2; D call uncertain. Germline-derived CDR1 and CDR2 are SGDLS and YYNGEE. This CDR3 is built from 13 residues. Trimming removed 2 bases at V and 1 base at J, with 6 bases between. The CDR3 spells CASSVVSNYGYTF. In DNA form, the CDR3 reads TGTGCCAGCAGCGTTGTCAGTAACTATGGCTACACCTTC.

J is TRBJ2-5 and V is TRBV9; D may be TRBD1 (5 bases). CDR1 and CDR2 from the germline V gene are SGDLS and YYNGEE. This CDR3 comprises 15 residues. Trimming removed 3 bases at V and 2 bases at J, with 14 bases between. CDR3 sequence: CASSALPGNQETQYF. DNA for the CDR3: TGTGCCAGCAGCGCCCTCCCAGGGAATCAAGAGACCCAGTACTTC.

The rearrangement uses TRBV25-1 and TRBJ2-2, with D unresolved. V was shortened by 4 bases and J by 1 base, with 7 bases between the two germline ends. The CDR3 runs 14 residues. From germline, CDR1 is MGHDK and CDR2 SYGVNS. The CDR3 DNA is TGTGCCAGCAGTGGGGTCCAGAACACCGGGGAGCTGTTTTTT. Protein: CASSGVQNTGELFF.

The gene calls are TRBV5-6 and TRBJ1-6; D call uncertain. The V end was cut by 4 bases, the J end by 14 bases, with 16 bases between. CDR3 size: 13 residues. The germline V gene encodes CDR1 SGHDT and CDR2 YYEEEE. CDR3 sequence: CASSPPPFRTLHF. CDR3 DNA sequence: TGTGCCAGCAGCCCCCCTCCCTTTAGAACCCTCCACTTT.

V is TRBV27 and J is TRBJ2-7; 13 bases agree with TRBD2. There are 15 residues in the CDR3. The junction had 1 base not matched to a gene; V was cut back by 5 bases and J by 0 bases. Germline loops: CDR1 MNHEY, CDR2 SMNVEV (reference sequence). The DNA of the CDR3 is TGTGCCAGCAGTCGACTAGCGGGGGGCTCCTACGAGCAGTACTTC. Its translation: CASSRLAGGSYEQYF.

The J gene is TRBJ1-2, the V gene TRBV5-1, with 10 bases identical to TRBD1. CDR3 length: 16 amino acids. Germline trimming cut 4 bases from V and 4 bases from J; bases unmatched to any gene: 10. Looked up from germline, CDR1 is SGHRS and CDR2 is YFSETQ. Here the CDR3 reads CASSIGPGQGTYGYTF. The CDR3 DNA reads as TGCGCCAGCAGCATCGGTCCGGGACAGGGGACCTATGGCTACACCTTC.

This chain joins TRBV14 and TRBJ2-5; TRBD2 matches at 7 bases. Germline V gene sequence: CDR1 SGHDN, CDR2 FVKESK. V lost 5 bases, J lost 3 bases, and 6 bases stayed unmatched. The CDR3 is 14 amino acids. Written as DNA, the CDR3 is TGTGCCAGCAGCTTGGGACTATTCAAAGAGACCCAGTACTTC. Residues: CASSLGLFKETQYF.

The gene calls are TRBV9 and TRBJ1-1; D remains ambiguous. Deletions cut 4 bases from V and 4 bases from J, with 11 bases between. CDR1 is SGDLS, CDR2 YYNGEE, per germline. There are 13 residues in the CDR3. The chain's CDR3 is CASSPPQPTEAFF. The CDR3 DNA reads as TGTGCCAGCAGCCCCCCGCAACCCACTGAAGCTTTCTTT.

The chain uses TRBV5-8 and TRBJ1-2; 7 bases are shared with TRBD1. Germline-derived CDR1 and CDR2 are SGHTS and YDEGEE. This CDR3 is 15 amino acids long. V was clipped by 0 bases and J by 4 bases; unmatched bases: 6. CDR3 in DNA: TGTGCCAGCAGCTTGGGGGACAGAGTTCTCTATGGCTACACCTTC. The encoded protein is CASSLGDRVLYGYTF.

Comment on this clone: The junction departs from the called germline gene at one end, perhaps through a read error. The chain uses TRBV27 and TRBJ1-5, with D maybe TRBD1 (5 bases). In germline, CDR1 is MNHEY, CDR2 SMNVEV (reference sequence). There are 15 residues in the CDR3. CDR3 DNA sequence: TGTGCCAGCAGTTTATTAGGTGACAGCACTCAGCCCCAGCATTTT. Translated: CASSLLGDSTQPQHF.

This clone was seen once. The chain employs TRBV3-1 (or the pseudogene TRBV3-2) and TRBJ2-6, with unresolved D. Trimming shortened V by 4 bases and J by 4 bases, and 8 bases separated the two germline ends. The CDR3 has 14 amino acids. Germline V gene lookup returns CDR1 LGHDT and CDR2 YNNKEL (reference sequence). CDR3 in DNA: TGTGCCAGCAGCCCCCCCTGGGGGGCCAACGTCCTGACTTTC. Protein sequence: CASSPPWGANVLTF.

The J gene is TRBJ1-2, the V gene TRBV19; D is ambiguous. CDR1 is LNHDA and CDR2 is SQIVND in the germline V gene (reference sequence). The CDR3 is made up of 15 amino acids. The V gene lost 3 bases and the J gene lost 1 base, with 12 bases spanning the gap. In DNA form, the CDR3 reads TGTGCCAGTAGTATGTCTGGATCCCTTAACTATGGCTACACCTTC. As protein: CASSMSGSLNYGYTF.

J is TRBJ2-7 and V is TRBV5-4; a possible D gene is TRBD2 (6 bases). CDR3 size: 14 residues. The V end was cut by 4 bases, the J end by 0 bases, with 11 bases between. CDR1 is SGHNT, CDR2 YYREEE, per germline (reference sequence). The CDR3 loop is CASSKDYSSYEQYF. CDR3 DNA sequence: TGTGCCAGCAGCAAGGACTACTCCTCCTACGAGCAGTACTTC.

This sequence joins TRBV6-1 and TRBJ1-2; D unresolved. In germline, CDR1 is MNHNS, CDR2 SASEGT. The CDR3 loop spans 14 amino acids. The V and J ends lost 0 bases and 2 bases respectively, with 7 bases between them. For the CDR3, the DNA is TGTGCCAGCAGTGAAGCCTGGGAGAACTATGGCTACACCTTC. Protein: CASSEAWENYGYTF.